The 10 T cell receptor beta chains below were found in one sample sequenced in a study of T cell changes during pregnancy in multiple sclerosis. The repertoire was sequenced with immunoSEQ multiplex PCR; TCRdb's copy has only in-frame clones and lacks some. Of roughly 48,000 clones in the sample, roughly 92% are singletons; the top ten hold under 0.3%. The sequences come from CD4+ T cells from peripheral blood mononuclear cells, collected in the third trimester of pregnancy. The receptors stem from a female donor with multiple sclerosis, enrolled in a pregnancy study.

This chain uses TRBV29-1 with TRBJ2-3, with 10 nucleotides matching TRBD1. V shed 5 bases and J 1 base; nucleotides not matched to a gene: 9. CDR1 is SQVTM, CDR2 ANQGSEA, per germline. The length of the CDR3 is 16 residues. The CDR3 is CSVSTDRGFGTDTQYF. CDR3 coding DNA: TGCAGCGTTTCTACGGACAGGGGGTTTGGCACAGATACGCAGTATTTT.

The rearrangement links TRBV28 to TRBJ1-2; a weak D match, TRBD1 (5 bases). The germline V and J ends were trimmed by 7 bases and 3 bases, with 12 bases remaining between them. Germline V CDR1 and CDR2: MDHEN, SYDVKM. The CDR3 contains 13 residues. CDR3 protein: CASTMGGYYGYTF. The CDR3 DNA is TGTGCCAGCACCATGGGGGGGTACTATGGCTACACCTTC.

The V gene is TRBV11-2, the J gene TRBJ2-5, with 15 bases identical to TRBD2. Germline V gene data show CDR1 as SGHAT and CDR2 as FQNNGV. V was pared by 1 base and J by 0 bases, with 6 bases of the junction left unmatched. This CDR3 spans 19 amino acids. DNA of the CDR3: TGTGCCAGCAGCTTAGTCTGGACTAGCGGGAGGGGTGACCAAGAGACCCAGTACTTC. As protein: CASSLVWTSGRGDQETQYF.

The V call is TRBV5-1, the J call TRBJ1-3, with a weak D call TRBD1 (5 bases). Deletions cut 0 bases from V and 1 base from J, with 8 bases between. This CDR3 is built from 15 residues. Germline V gives CDR1 SGHRS, CDR2 YFSETQ. Written as DNA, the CDR3 is TGCGCCAGCAGCTTGGAGGGGATTTCTGGAAACACCATATATTTT. The encoded protein is CASSLEGISGNTIYF.

The V gene is TRBV19, the J gene TRBJ2-3; TRBD2 matches 12 bases. CDR1 is LNHDA, CDR2 SQIVND, per germline (reference sequence). The CDR3 has 16 amino acids. J was trimmed by 2 bases and V by 5 bases; bases with no gene match: 5. The CDR3 coding sequence is TGTGCCAGTAGTGGAAGACTAGCGGGGGTCACAGATACGCAGTATTTT. Its translation: CASSGRLAGVTDTQYF.

This clone was detected only a few times. The chain joins TRBV30 to TRBJ1-5; 10 nucleotides agree with TRBD1. V lost 1 base and J lost 5; bases outside the gene matches: 5. The CDR3 runs to 15 residues. Germline CDR1 GTSNPN, CDR2 SVGIG (reference sequence). CDR3: CAWSGPGTGDQPQHF. The CDR3 nucleotides read TGTGCCTGGAGTGGTCCTGGGACAGGGGATCAGCCCCAGCATTTT.

The V gene is TRBV28, the J gene TRBJ2-1; possible D gene TRBD1, 6 bases. Trimming took off 4 bases at V and 5 bases at J, with 15 bases between the two ends. Germline V gene data show CDR1 as MDHEN and CDR2 as SYDVKM. The CDR3 has 15 amino acids. CDR3 DNA: TGTGCCAGCAGTTATTACAGGGAATACGACAATGAGCAGTTCTTC. Its protein product is CASSYYREYDNEQFF.

The chain is built from TRBV28 and TRBJ2-2; D gene unclear. Germline V gene lookup returns CDR1 MDHEN and CDR2 SYDVKM. Trimming pared 2 bases from V and 11 bases from J, leaving 12 bases between. CDR3 length: 13 amino acids. The CDR3 spells CASSLGPALELFF. The CDR3, as DNA: TGTGCCAGCAGTTTAGGTCCAGCACTAGAGCTGTTTTTT.

The gene calls are TRBV7-2 and TRBJ1-1; 8 nucleotides agree with TRBD1. This CDR3 is built from 17 residues. Trimming removed 1 base from V and 0 bases from J; junction bases left unmatched: 7. CDR1 and CDR2 from the germline V gene are SGHTA and FQGNSA. CDR3 protein: CASSLEQGAVMNTEAFF. In DNA, the CDR3 is TGTGCCAGCAGCTTAGAGCAGGGGGCCGTGATGAACACTGAAGCTTTCTTT.

The chain recombines TRBV10-3 with TRBJ2-1, with 15 bases lining up with TRBD2. The germline CDR1 and CDR2 sequences are ENHRY and SYGVKD. CDR3 length: 19 amino acids. V gave up 6 bases and J gave up 2 bases; unmatched junction bases: 11. This CDR3 is CAIRPGLAGGTEAYNEQFF. The CDR3 nucleotides read TGTGCCATCAGGCCGGGACTAGCGGGAGGTACGGAGGCCTACAATGAGCAGTTCTTC.